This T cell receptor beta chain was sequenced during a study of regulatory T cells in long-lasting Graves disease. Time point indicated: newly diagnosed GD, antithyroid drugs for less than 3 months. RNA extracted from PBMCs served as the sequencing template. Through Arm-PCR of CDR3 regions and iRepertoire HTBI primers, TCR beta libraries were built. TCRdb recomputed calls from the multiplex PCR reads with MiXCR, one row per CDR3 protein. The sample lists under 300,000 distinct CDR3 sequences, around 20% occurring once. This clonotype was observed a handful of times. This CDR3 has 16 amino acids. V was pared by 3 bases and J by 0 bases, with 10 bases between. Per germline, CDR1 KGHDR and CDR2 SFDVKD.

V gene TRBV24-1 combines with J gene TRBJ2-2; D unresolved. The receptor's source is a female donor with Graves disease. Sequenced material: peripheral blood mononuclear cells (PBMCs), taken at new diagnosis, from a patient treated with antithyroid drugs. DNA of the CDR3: TGTGCCACCAGTGATCAGAAAGGGTCGAACACCGGGGAGCTGTTTTTT. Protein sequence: CATSDQKGSNTGELFF.